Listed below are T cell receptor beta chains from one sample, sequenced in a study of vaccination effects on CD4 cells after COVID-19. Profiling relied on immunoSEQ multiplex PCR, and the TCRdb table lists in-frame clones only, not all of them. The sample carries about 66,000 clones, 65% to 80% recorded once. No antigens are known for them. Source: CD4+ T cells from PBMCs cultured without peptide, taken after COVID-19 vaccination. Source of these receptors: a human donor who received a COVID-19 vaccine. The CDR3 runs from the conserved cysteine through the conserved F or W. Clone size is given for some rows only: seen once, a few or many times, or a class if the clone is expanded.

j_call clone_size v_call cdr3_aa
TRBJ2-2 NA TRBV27 CASSTRIGGNTGELFF
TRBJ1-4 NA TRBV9 CASSVAAGRREKLFF
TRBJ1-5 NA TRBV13 CASSFAKNQPQHF
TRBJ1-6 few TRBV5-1 CASSLSVSSYNSPLHF
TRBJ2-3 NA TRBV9 CASSVGGGFYTDTQYF
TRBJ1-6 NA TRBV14 CASSQEAGSPLHF
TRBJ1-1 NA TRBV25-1 CASGGQGITEAFF
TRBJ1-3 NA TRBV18 CASSPLEVAKGNTIYF
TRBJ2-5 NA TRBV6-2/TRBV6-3 CASSWSLETQYF
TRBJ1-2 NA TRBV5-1 CASSLEPSGGYTF
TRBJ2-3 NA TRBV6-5 CASSYSGTSGDTQYF
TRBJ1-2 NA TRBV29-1 CSVEGQGGGYTF
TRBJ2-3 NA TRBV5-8 CASPSAPDRPTDTQYF
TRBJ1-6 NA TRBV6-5 CASRQYSISPLHF
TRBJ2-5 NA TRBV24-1 CATSERTGIETQYF
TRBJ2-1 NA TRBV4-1 CASSHPINTNEQFF
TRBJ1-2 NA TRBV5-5 CASSSTGGYGYTF
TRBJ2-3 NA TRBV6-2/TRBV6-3 CASSSRRAGRHTDTQYF
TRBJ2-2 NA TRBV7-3 CASSPPGTGNTGELFF
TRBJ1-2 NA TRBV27 CASSTGQLYQSNYGYTF
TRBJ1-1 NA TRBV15 CATSRRTTPPEAFF
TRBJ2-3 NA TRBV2 CASGLATSTDTQYF
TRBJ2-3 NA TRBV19 CASSPASVDTDTQYF
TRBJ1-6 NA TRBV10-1 CASSEADGTGNSPLHF
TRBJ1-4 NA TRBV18 CATENREVNEKLFF
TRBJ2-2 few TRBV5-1 CASSLLGPNTGELFF
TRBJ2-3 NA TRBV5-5 CASSALAVRGFYDTDTQYF
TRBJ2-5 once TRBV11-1 CASSPHEDRQETQYF
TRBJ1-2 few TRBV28 CASSSQSYGYTF
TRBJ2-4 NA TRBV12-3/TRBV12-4 CASTAGTYIQYF
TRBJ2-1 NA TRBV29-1 CSVEMKAQREQFF
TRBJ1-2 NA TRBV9 CASSVGGQTNYGYTF
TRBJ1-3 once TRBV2 CASRALFSGNTIYF
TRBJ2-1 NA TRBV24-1 CATSSGGSYEQFF
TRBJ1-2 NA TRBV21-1 CASSNSHWGGIYGYTF
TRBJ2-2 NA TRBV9 CASSTTGLGELFF
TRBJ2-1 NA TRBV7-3 CASSNQGPSSYNEQFF
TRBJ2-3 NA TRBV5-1 CASSSGGSGDTQYF
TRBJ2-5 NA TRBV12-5 CASGLVGDGRTSSQETQYF
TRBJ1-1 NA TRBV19 CASSIDFGTGGSTNTEAFF
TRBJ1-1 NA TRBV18 CASSNVRDTEAFF
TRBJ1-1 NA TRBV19 CATSWRGNEAFF
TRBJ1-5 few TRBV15 CATSRDFPFLTGQPQHF
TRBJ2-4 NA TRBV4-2 CASSQAQGENIQYF
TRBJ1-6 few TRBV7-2 CASSLLGTGVSPLHF
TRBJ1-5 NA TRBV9 CASSGEGTDNQPQHF
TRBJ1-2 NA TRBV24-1 CATSDSGPKSGYGYTF
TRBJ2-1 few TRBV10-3 CAISPGRTSGGAHEQFF
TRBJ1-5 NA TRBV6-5 CASSYSATGNQPQHF
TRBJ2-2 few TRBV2 CATRGGLINAGELFF
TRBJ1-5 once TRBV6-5 CASCPGNQPQHF
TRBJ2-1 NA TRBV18 CASSPGLAGGLNEQFF
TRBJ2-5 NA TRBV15 CATSRVDKWEETQYF
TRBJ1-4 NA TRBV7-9 CASSPGRTNEKLFF
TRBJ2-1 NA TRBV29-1 CSVEPGTYNEQFF